This entry concerns a single T cell receptor beta chain. Its target is unknown. Looked up from germline, CDR1 is MNHNS and CDR2 is SASEGT. Trimming cost V 7 bases and J 7 bases, with 14 bases left between them. This CDR3 spans 13 amino acids. Each CDR3 protein gets one entry after TCRdb re-called the reads with MiXCR. The data contain about 770,000 distinct CDR3 sequences, under 35% of them seen just once; the ten biggest clones take up under 15%. The record originates from a study of T cell repertoires in cytomegalovirus infection. Study background: Recently identified HLA-C-restricted CMV epitopes and well-studied HLA-B-restricted CMV epitopes were used by the study. Study-level findings and limits: CMV-specific HLA-C-restricted TCR beta clonotypes dominated the ex vivo response.

V and J are TRBV6-1 and TRBJ2-1, with D perhaps matching TRBD2 (7 bases). The sample here was cultured CD8+ T cells from PBMCs, taken from culture after CMV antigen stimulation. The TCR originated in a human donor in good health (CMV status not recorded). Some clones in this sample may be carry-over from other donors' samples. CDR3 sequence: CASTPKGGNEQFF. In nucleotides, the CDR3 is TGTGCCAGCACCCCCAAGGGGGGGAATGAGCAGTTCTTC.